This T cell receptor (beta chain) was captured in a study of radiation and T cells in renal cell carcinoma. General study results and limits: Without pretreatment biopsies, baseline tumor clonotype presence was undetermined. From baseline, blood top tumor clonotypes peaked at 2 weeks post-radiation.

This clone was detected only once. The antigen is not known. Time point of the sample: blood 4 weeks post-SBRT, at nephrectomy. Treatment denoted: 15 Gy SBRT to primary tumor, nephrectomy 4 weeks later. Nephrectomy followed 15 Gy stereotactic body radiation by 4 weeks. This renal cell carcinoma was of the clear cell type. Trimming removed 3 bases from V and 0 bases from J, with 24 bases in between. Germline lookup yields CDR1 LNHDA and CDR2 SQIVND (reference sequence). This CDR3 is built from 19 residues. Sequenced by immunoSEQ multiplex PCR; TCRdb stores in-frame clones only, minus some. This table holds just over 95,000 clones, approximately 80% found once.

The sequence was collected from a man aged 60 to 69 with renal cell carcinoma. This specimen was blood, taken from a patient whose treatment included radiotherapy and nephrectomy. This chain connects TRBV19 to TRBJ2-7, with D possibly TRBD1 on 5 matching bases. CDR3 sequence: CASSIKGAGAYWGSYEQYF. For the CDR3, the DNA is TGTGCCAGTAGTATTAAAGGAGCTGGGGCCTATTGGGGCTCCTACGAGCAGTACTTC.